Sequencing of this T cell receptor beta chain was carried out in a study of cytomegalovirus exposure and HLA in healthy donors (dated by TCRdb to 2015 to 2018). Looking at the study overall: According to an earlier analysis of 550 to 700 of the donors, some 170 million T cells yielded roughly 110 million unique TCR beta sequences and roughly 280 Gb of sequence data. An early release covering about 600 HLA-typed donors comprised 250 to 350 gigabases of sequencing data and around 85 million unique TCR sequences. Of the roughly 430 genotyped donors, approximately 83% fell in the genetic ancestry cluster associated with self-reported Caucasian donors. The aim of the study was to test whether cataloging public T cell receptors could identify signatures of past pathogen exposure. The study profiled the T cell repertoires of under 850 subjects by immunosequencing and related them to cytomegalovirus serostatus. In addition to the first cohort of approximately 670 subjects, a separate validation cohort of under 150 different subjects was used. To predict cytomegalovirus infection status, the study combined high-throughput TCR immunosequencing, statistical association of individual TCRs with disease status, and machine learning. A later analysis re-examined previously published TCR beta repertoires from more than 650 donors and added high-resolution HLA genotyping to investigate patterns of TCR occurrence. The later analysis used no new phenotypic data to find candidate immune exposures, relying instead on TCR beta sequences and their occurrence across donors. To decide whether each TCR beta V gene segment behaved as functional or pseudogenic, an earlier analysis of approximately 590 of the donors relied on high-throughput TCR beta sequencing. Donor age, sex, ethnicity and CMV serostatus were compiled alongside the repertoire data. A later genetic analysis used genome-wide SNP genotypes for about three fifths of the 666 donors, treating that subset as a discovery cohort. Every repertoire in the discovery cohort had been generated on one and the same sequencing platform. HLA typing covered class I and class II loci at four-digit resolution. Typing coverage differed by locus: A, B, C, DRB1 and DQB1 were typed in roughly 629-630 donors, DQA1 in 522, DPA1 in 600 to 610, and DPB1 in 472. Four or five DR-DQ haplotypes were handled as single units for association and clustering because linkage in the cohort was strong. Across around 400 genotyped donors of the cohort, an average of about 220,000 unique TCR beta nucleotide sequences per donor were sequenced, and 15% to 20% of those sequences were non-productive.

For this clone: The specificity of this receptor is unknown.

The library was obtained by the immunoSEQ multiplex PCR assay. The multiplex PCR relied on a mix of 60 forward primers for TCR Vbeta segments and 13 reverse primers for TCR Jbeta segments. A multiplex PCR assay on genomic DNA amplified the CDR3 region of rearranged TCR beta genes. On the Illumina HiSeq System, the amplified TCR beta libraries were sequenced as 87-base-pair reads. The original pipeline was this. In a later analysis, some 80 million unique TCR beta chains were counted across the approximately 670 repertoires, and approximately 11 million of these chains were shared by at least two donors. Raw reads were error-corrected and collapsed into unique sequences by a nearest-neighbor algorithm in which closely related sequences were merged to remove PCR and sequencing errors. To assign V, D and J gene segments, CDR3 sequences were aligned to IMGT reference sequences. For a sequence to be retained, a match of at least six nucleotides was required to both a V gene segment and a J gene segment. A rearrangement was called productive if the CDR3 had no stop codons and remained in frame with V and J, and every other rearrangement was called non-productive. CDR3 was defined according to IMGT convention as the region running from the second conserved V-encoded cysteine to the conserved J-encoded phenylalanine. In an earlier analysis of around 600 of the donors, sequences lacking an unambiguous match to a single V gene segment were excluded. In an earlier analysis of a few hundred of the donors, V segments were called functional above 56.7% productive rearrangements and were called segregating when the between-donor standard deviation exceeded 5%. A statistical classification framework was developed to diagnose cytomegalovirus status using the catalog of TCR beta chain sequences. In a later analysis, TCR nucleotide sequences were compared against IMGT/GENE-DB human TR gene sequences so that V and J genes could be assigned. Using the TCRdist pipeline, a later analysis assigned CDR3 sequences along with most-parsimonious VDJ recombination scenarios. In a later analysis, every TCR beta chain was defined by the combination of its CDR3 amino acid sequence and its V-gene family, and reads without a unique V-gene family were dropped. In a later analysis, some 600 highly shared, low-generation-probability nucleotide sequences were removed to address suspected cross-contamination and a sequencing artifact. In a later analysis, a clonal expansion index for each public chain was calculated from normalized within-repertoire ranks of inferred template counts. Generation probabilities in a later analysis came from a VDJ recombination model fitted to out-of-frame rearrangements, and those results were checked against IGoR. A later analysis scored TCR-TCR, TCR-HLA and TCR-CMV co-occurrence with hypergeometric tests, applying a repertoire-size bias correction to TCR pairs. To estimate false discovery rates, a later analysis permuted the HLA or CMV assignments 20 times. In a later analysis, co-occurring TCRs were grouped with DBSCAN, and TCRdist sequence similarity was added when clustering was performed within HLA-allele-positive subsets. Co-occurrence clustering excluded repertoires with fewer than 30,000 or more than 120,000 public chains, plus five with anomalous nucleotide sharing. The table was pulled from immuneACCESS by TCRdb, which kept in-frame rearrangements only. Such tables lose some clones; where checked, under half of the loss comes from unresolved V genes, and the rest has no known cause. That table furnishes V, J and clone size, whereas the DNA furnished D and trimming. The sample table gives 90,000 to 150,000 clones. The top ten constitute around 3.9% of the sample.

The cohort consisted of hundreds of healthy bone marrow donors. All cohort members were sampled while nominally healthy, although unrecorded immune exposures were likely present. The donor was CMV seronegative and was included in the group of 352 seronegative cohort members. A peripheral blood sample was provided by each donor, and peripheral blood mononuclear cells were used for TCR beta sequencing. The Qiagen DNeasy Blood Extraction Kit was used to extract genomic DNA from the blood cell samples. General study outcomes and caveats: A later analysis found that TCR association rates varied across HLA loci, with DRB1 alleles showing the most associated TCRs and HLA-C alleles the fewest. Because some donors lacked HLA typing at each locus, the association tests relied only on the typed subset. Strong co-occurrence of HLA alleles, especially DR and DQ, made assigning TCR associations to individual alleles difficult. A later genetic analysis associated a missense DCLRE1C variant with V-gene and J-gene trimming of TCR beta chains, and an independent cohort replicated the association. Because counts were too low, some 17 rarely observed V segments, including chromosome 9 orphons, were excluded from the earlier analysis of under 650 of the donors. According to a later analysis, parvovirus B19, influenza, CMV and Epstein-Barr virus appeared linked to several top co-occurrence clusters. In the study, approximately 160 TCR beta chains were listed as associated with cytomegalovirus. A cluster of highly shared sequence variants was judged likely to be a technical artifact of the sequencing pipeline. The authors suggested that the approach could potentially be generalized to other disease states and immunological phenotypes. A further reported finding was that TCR beta sequences accurately predicted the HLA-A and HLA-B alleles for most subjects in the first cohort. At a false discovery rate of 0.05, a later analysis linked around 15,000 TCR beta sequences to specific HLA alleles. In an earlier analysis of roughly 560 of the donors, most TCR beta V segments were observed in productive rearrangements about 90% or about 30% of the time, broadly matching IMGT annotations. Compared with equally common non-associated chains, HLA-associated TCR beta chains in a later analysis were more clonally expanded and had lower generation probabilities. The classifier was reported to diagnose cytomegalovirus status with high specificity and sensitivity in both the original and validation cohorts. According to a later analysis, most CMV-associated TCR beta chains appeared to be HLA-restricted, and the HLA associations seemed to be driven largely by CMV exposure. For the cohort, immune exposure information was limited to CMV serostatus. Roughly uniform sequencing depth across donors was assumed in presence/absence analyses, although this assumption may not hold. Most TCR sequences were seen in very few donors, while some public TCRs were found in many individuals. Correlated functional status among segregating V segments might reflect linkage disequilibrium, but an unknown experimental factor could not be ruled out. In this cohort, only TCR beta chains were sequenced, and detectable features were limited by the absence of alpha or paired-chain data. In a later genetic analysis, fewer N-insertions in productive TCRs were reported among donors in an Asian-associated ancestry cluster than the roughly 670-donor mean. Three of the identified cytomegalovirus-associated TCR beta chains were confirmed in vitro to be specific for cytomegalovirus antigens.

Source material: PBMCs. This clonotype originated in a young man in good health and CMV-seronegative.

Here is the DNA: TGTGCCAGCAGCAAAGGGACAGGGGGCCCGAGCTCCTACGAGCAGTACTTC. It translates to CASSKGTGGPSSYEQYF. The rearrangement combines TRBV11-3 with TRBJ2-5, and 12 junction bases match TRBD1. The J call may be faulty, since TRBJ2-7 better matches the DNA end. For CDR1 and CDR2, the germline V gene lists SGHNT and YENEEA. The CDR3 has 17 amino acids, counting the end cysteine and phenylalanine. The CDR3 DNA has 51 bases and is translated from base 1.